The rows below give T cell receptor beta chains drawn from one sample of a study of cytomegalovirus exposure and HLA in healthy donors. The data were produced by immunoSEQ multiplex PCR, yet TCRdb's version contains in-frame clones alone and is incomplete. Of roughly 130,000 clones in the sample, roughly three fifths were seen once. Sequenced material: PBMCs. These receptor sequences come from a man aged 18-30 years in good health and CMV-seronegative. Each CDR3 is given with its conserved first and last residue. A D gene is named only where the DNA matches it firmly. Size is omitted from some rows. Given values are once, few, many or a class for expanded clones.

v_gene	abundance	d_gene	j_gene	CDR3nt	CDR3aa
TRBV20-1	NA	NA	TRBJ2-5	TGCAGTGCACGACAGCAAGAGACCCAGTACTTC	CSARQQETQYF
TRBV5-1	NA	TRBD2	TRBJ2-3	TGCGCCAGCAGCGGAAGACTAGCGGGGGGTGTAGATACGCAGTATTTT	CASSGRLAGGVDTQYF
TRBV5-8	NA	TRBD2	TRBJ2-5	TGTGCCAGCAGCTTTCGTGCTAGCGGGAGCGGTGAGACCCAGTACTTC	CASSFRASGSGETQYF
TRBV5-4	once	NA	TRBJ1-5	TGTGCCTTCAGGCATACGGGCAGGGGAGACAATCAGCCCCAGCATTTT	CAFRHTGRGDNQPQHF
TRBV7-9	once	NA	TRBJ1-2	TGTGCCAGCAGCTCGCAGGGTAATAGCGGCTACACCTTC	CASSSQGNSGYTF
TRBV6-5	NA	TRBD1	TRBJ2-3	TGTGCCAGCAGGTCGGGACAGGGGGACACAGATACGCAGTATTTT	CASRSGQGDTDTQYF
TRBV5-1	NA	TRBD2	TRBJ2-5	TGCGCCAGCAGCGGAAGACTAGCGGGAGGCGGAGAGACCCAGTACTTC	CASSGRLAGGGETQYF
TRBV11-2	NA	TRBD2	TRBJ2-1	TGTGCCAGCAGATTCGGACTAGCGAACTACAATGAGCAGTTCTTC	CASRFGLANYNEQFF
TRBV5-1	NA	NA	TRBJ2-5	TGCGCCAGCAGCTCGGGTCGGGAAGCGAACGGGCAGACCCAGTACTTC	CASSSGREANGQTQYF
TRBV10-1	NA	NA	TRBJ2-2	TGCGCCAGCAGTGAGTCCAGGGGACCCAGGGGGGAGCTGTTTTTT	CASSESRGPRGELFF
TRBV5-1	once	NA	TRBJ2-3	TGCGCCAGCACTCGGTTGGAGAGCACAGATACGCAGTATTTT	CASTRLESTDTQYF
TRBV6-1	NA	NA	TRBJ1-5	TGTGCCAGCAGGAGCGCCCAGAGCAATCAGCCCCAGCATTTT	CASRSAQSNQPQHF
TRBV6-5	few	NA	TRBJ1-2	TGTGCCAGCAGTTACTTCGAAGGTGCTAGCTATGGCTACACCTTC	CASSYFEGASYGYTF
TRBV19	NA	TRBD1	TRBJ1-5	TGTGCCAGTAGGCAGACAGGGCTGGCGAACAATCAGCCCCAGCATTTT	CASRQTGLANNQPQHF
TRBV29-1	few	TRBD1	TRBJ2-7	TGCAGCGTGGGAGGACAGGGGAGTATCATCGAGCAGTACTTC	CSVGGQGSIIEQYF
TRBV9	NA	NA	TRBJ1-3	TGTGCCAGCAGCGTACTACCAGGGATCTCTGGAAACACCATATATTTT	CASSVLPGISGNTIYF
TRBV10-3	NA	NA	TRBJ2-1	TGTGCCATCAGTGAGTCGAGGGTCCCCTACAATGAGCAGTTCTTC	CAISESRVPYNEQFF
TRBV6-1	NA	TRBD1	TRBJ2-7	TGTGCCAGCAGTGCCGTCCAGACAGGGGGCTTCTACGAGCAGTACTTC	CASSAVQTGGFYEQYF
TRBV7-9	few	NA	TRBJ1-3	TGTGCCAGCAGCTTGACGGACATAAATGGTCCTGGAAACACCATATATTTT	CASSLTDINGPGNTIYF
TRBV5-6	NA	TRBD1	TRBJ2-4	TGTGCCAGCAGCTCACTGGACAGGGCCAAAAACATTCAGTACTTC	CASSSLDRAKNIQYF
TRBV7-8	NA	NA	TRBJ2-2	TGTGCCAGCAGCCCTAGTCCCGCCCCGAACTTGAACACCGGGGAGCTGTTTTTT	CASSPSPAPNLNTGELFF
TRBV19	few	NA	TRBJ1-2	TGTGCCAGTAGTCACAGGGTTTCGGGCTATGGCTACACCTTC	CASSHRVSGYGYTF
TRBV6-1	NA	NA	TRBJ2-5	TGTGCCAGCAGCCATAAGCGAGGGGAGACCCAGTACTTC	CASSHKRGETQYF
TRBV5-1	NA	NA	TRBJ2-3	TGCGCCAGCAGCTTGATAGGATTAGCCACAGATACGCAGTATTTT	CASSLIGLATDTQYF
TRBV7-8	NA	NA	TRBJ2-7	TGTGCCAGCAGCGGGGGCGGGCAGTACTTC	CASSGGGQYF
TRBV7-9	NA	TRBD2	TRBJ2-7	TGTGCCAGCAGCCCTCCCAGCGGGAGGGCCGTAGGAGAGCAGTACTTC	CASSPPSGRAVGEQYF
TRBV29-1	NA	NA	TRBJ1-2	TGCAGCGCGACCGGGACAACATATGGCTACACCTTC	CSATGTTYGYTF
TRBV4-3	few	NA	TRBJ2-7	TGCGCCAGCAGCCAAGAGGGAAGGGGCCCCTACGAGCAGTACTTC	CASSQEGRGPYEQYF
TRBV4-2	NA	NA	TRBJ2-2	TGTGCCAGCAGCCAACTAGTGGGAGTCACCGGGGAGCTGTTTTTT	CASSQLVGVTGELFF
TRBV12-5	NA	NA	TRBJ2-1	TGTGCTAGTGGTTTGGGACAGCTTTTCAATGAGCAGTTCTTC	CASGLGQLFNEQFF
TRBV5-6	NA	TRBD1	TRBJ1-2	TGTGCCAGCAGCTTTCGACAGGGCTATGGCTACACCTTC	CASSFRQGYGYTF
TRBV5-1	NA	NA	TRBJ1-3	TGCGCCAGCAGCTTGGGGTACAGGGAAAACACCATATATTTT	CASSLGYRENTIYF
TRBV6-5	NA	NA	TRBJ2-3	TGTGCCAGCAGTGTAGGGGTGTCAGATACGCAGTATTTT	CASSVGVSDTQYF
TRBV28	NA	TRBD2	TRBJ2-1	TGTGCCAGCAGCTTATTGGGACGGGGGGGCGCCTCGGGGAAGCAGTTCTTC	CASSLLGRGGASGKQFF
TRBV2	few	NA	TRBJ2-4	TGTGCCAGCAGTGAAGATCAAGGGGCGATCAACATTCAGTACTTC	CASSEDQGAINIQYF
TRBV30	NA	NA	TRBJ1-2	TGTGCCTGGAGTCCCCCGACAGGATTTAACTATGGCTACACCTTC	CAWSPPTGFNYGYTF
TRBV7-9	NA	NA	TRBJ1-1	TGTGCCAGCAGCTTACTCGTGAACACTGAAGCTTTCTTT	CASSLLVNTEAFF
TRBV4-2	NA	TRBD1	TRBJ2-3	TGTGCCAGCAGCCCCAGGACAGGTCCGGATACGCAGTATTTT	CASSPRTGPDTQYF
TRBV29-1	NA	NA	TRBJ2-5	TGCAGCGTTGAAGGGGGAGGAGAGACCCAGTACTTC	CSVEGGGETQYF
TRBV4-3	few	NA	TRBJ2-3	TGCGCCAGCAGCCAAGAACTTCGAGATACGCAGTATTTT	CASSQELRDTQYF
TRBV6-5	once	NA	TRBJ2-7	TGTGCCAGCAGTCTTACCTACGAGCAGTACTTC	CASSLTYEQYF
TRBV11-2	few	NA	TRBJ2-7	TGTGCCAGCAGCCTCCAGACAGGAGACTCCTACGAGCAGTACTTC	CASSLQTGDSYEQYF
TRBV25-1	NA	TRBD1	TRBJ2-7	TGTGCCAGCAGTGGCGGGACAGGGGGAAATAATCGGGGCGAGCAGTACTTC	CASSGGTGGNNRGEQYF
TRBV6-1	NA	TRBD2	TRBJ2-3	TGTGCCAGCAGTGGGACTAGCGGGGGTGCAGATACGCAGTATTTT	CASSGTSGGADTQYF
TRBV6-1	once	NA	TRBJ1-1	TGTGCCAGCAGTGAAGCTGGGGTGCGGGGCACTGAAGCTTTCTTT	CASSEAGVRGTEAFF
TRBV7-2	NA	TRBD1	TRBJ2-7	TGTGCCAGCAGCTTATGGGCGGGACAGGGCACGACAAGCTCCTACGAGCAGTACTTC	CASSLWAGQGTTSSYEQYF
TRBV30	few	NA	TRBJ2-1	TGTGCCTGGAGCGCCCTAGGAGGCCAGTTCTTC	CAWSALGGQFF
TRBV7-9	NA	NA	TRBJ2-7	TGTGCCAGCAGCTTCGGGGGTAAGCCCTACGAGCAGTACTTC	CASSFGGKPYEQYF
TRBV15	few	TRBD2	TRBJ2-7	TGTGCCACCAGCAGAGGAAGGCTAGCGGGGAACTACGAGCAGTACTTC	CATSRGRLAGNYEQYF
TRBV10-1	NA	TRBD2	TRBJ2-3	TGCGCCAGCAGTGGGGGGGGACGCAACACAGATACGCAGTATTTT	CASSGGGRNTDTQYF
TRBV30	NA	TRBD1	TRBJ1-2	TGTGCCTGGAGTTTAACCAGGGGGCGCGACTATGGCTACACCTTC	CAWSLTRGRDYGYTF
TRBV6-5	few	NA	TRBJ1-2	TGTGCCAGCAGTTACTCGAGGGACTATGGCTACACCTTC	CASSYSRDYGYTF
TRBV4-1	NA	NA	TRBJ2-7	TGCGCCAGCAGCCTGCTAAGGGGGGAGGGCGGTTCCTACGAGCAGTACTTC	CASSLLRGEGGSYEQYF
TRBV6-5	once	TRBD1	TRBJ2-7	TGTGCCAGCAGGGAAGGACAGGGACCTTTCGAGCAGTACTTC	CASREGQGPFEQYF
TRBV18	NA	NA	TRBJ1-5	TGTGCCAGCTCACCGGGAGGCAATCAGCCCCAGCATTTT	CASSPGGNQPQHF
TRBV7-9	NA	NA	TRBJ2-3	TGTGCCAGCAGCCCTGGGGAGATTCTCACAGATACGCAGTATTTT	CASSPGEILTDTQYF
TRBV6-1	NA	TRBD1	TRBJ2-2	TGTGCCAGCAGTGAAATGGGGACAGGAGCAGGGGAGCTGTTTTTT	CASSEMGTGAGELFF
TRBV9	once	TRBD2	TRBJ2-3	TGTGCCAGCAGCGCGGGACTAGCGGGGGGGAGGGATACGCAGTATTTT	CASSAGLAGGRDTQYF
TRBV6-1	once	NA	TRBJ2-7	TGTGCCAGCGGGGCAGTCCTGGAGCAGTACTTC	CASGAVLEQYF